This T cell receptor (beta chain) was found in a study of CD8+CD57+ T cells in acquired aplastic anemia. Both TCR beta VDJ combination and CDR3 sequence profiling were carried out. Genomic DNA was the template for this profiling. MiXCR, applied by TCRdb to the reads, yields one record per CDR3 protein. The table has around 190,000 distinct CDR3 sequences, 45% to 60% seen once. The germline V gene has CDR1 MNHEY and CDR2 SMNVEV (reference sequence). CDR3 length: 15 residues. The V and J ends lost 5 bases and 6 bases, in that order; junction bases with no gene match: 11. Those patients picked for sequencing had displayed CD8+CD57+ cell expansion on flow cytometry. This clonotype was seen a few times. What it recognizes is unknown. Findings of the study overall: No significant patient-versus-control difference appeared in CD8+ Simpson's diversity.

Sequencing used sorted CD4+, CD8+, or CD8+CD57+ T cells (not recorded which) from PBMCs. The sequence came from a human donor with aplastic anemia. The rearrangement uses TRBV27 and TRBJ1-1; 8 nucleotides align to TRBD1. The CDR3 is CASSRRPGTGAEAFF. The CDR3, as DNA: TGTGCCAGCAGTCGCCGACCCGGGACAGGCGCTGAAGCTTTCTTT.